This TCR beta chain was sequenced during a study of T cells in narcolepsy. The V and J ends lost 1 base and 5 bases respectively, with 8 bases between them. Germline-derived CDR1 and CDR2 are SNHLY and FYNNEI. The CDR3 consists of 13 residues. The repertoire was sequenced with immunoSEQ multiplex PCR; TCRdb's copy has only in-frame clones and lacks some. The table has some 35,000 clones, roughly 80% seen once. This TCR came from a human donor in good health. The V call is TRBV2, the J call TRBJ2-5; D may be TRBD1 (6 bases). Sequenced sample: memory (CD45RA-) CD4+ T cells from blood. CDR3 in amino acids: CASSEGGRETQYF. CDR3 nucleotide sequence: TGTGCCAGCAGTGAAGGGGGGCGGGAGACCCAGTACTTC. Based on the CDR3 plus reference TRBV2 and TRBJ2-5, the full variable domain is EPEVTQTPSHQVTQMGQEVILRCVPISNHLYFYWYRQILGQKVEFLVSFYNNEISEKSEIFDDQFSVERPDGSNFTLKIRSTKLEDSAMYFCASSEGGRETQYFGPGTRLLVL.